This T cell receptor (beta chain) was captured in a study of radiation and T cells in renal cell carcinoma. As for the study in general: Nephrectomy followed 15 Gy stereotactic body radiation by 4 weeks. General observations from the study: In blood, top tumor clones expanded by 2 weeks, shrinking by 4.

This CDR3 is built from 15 residues. Trimming shortened V by 7 bases and J by 4 bases, and 16 bases separated the two germline ends. From germline, CDR1 is SGHVS and CDR2 FNYEAQ. As regards this clone: Its specificity is not known.

Here immunoSEQ multiplex PCR was the method, and the copy in TCRdb shows in-frame clones only, minus some. The data hold 55,000 to 65,000 clones, with roughly 79% observed a single time. Time point indicated: baseline pretreatment blood. Described treatment: 15 Gy SBRT to primary tumor, nephrectomy 4 weeks later. Clear cell pathology was present in this patient's renal cell carcinoma. The TCR comes from a man in his sixties with renal cell carcinoma. The input for sequencing was blood, taken from a patient whose treatment included radiotherapy and nephrectomy. The chain uses TRBV7-6 and TRBJ2-2; possibly TRBD2 for D (6 bases). The CDR3: CASTKMVGGTGELFF. The CDR3 DNA reads as TGTGCCAGCACTAAAATGGTCGGGGGCACCGGGGAGCTGTTTTTT.